The TCR beta chain under discussion was sequenced for a study of blood T cell repertoires in COVID-19. Seattle patient enrollment occurred during active infection, with longitudinal follow-up thereafter. Libraries were prepared by immunoSEQ multiplex PCR; TCRdb keeps only in-frame clonotypes and omits some of them. Of under 200,000 clones listed, 86% are singletons. CDR1 is SGHAT and CDR2 is FQDESV in the germline V gene (reference sequence). This CDR3 is built from 14 residues. Trimming removed 1 base from V and 7 bases from J, with 10 bases in between. The V gene is TRBV11-1, the J gene TRBJ2-2; no clear D gene. The source is a woman aged 55-70 years with COVID-19, enrolled during active disease. The material sequenced was peripheral blood. The CDR3 region has the DNA TGTGCCAGCAGCTTAGGGCCGAGGATCGGGGAGCTGTTTTTT. As protein: CASSLGPRIGELFF.